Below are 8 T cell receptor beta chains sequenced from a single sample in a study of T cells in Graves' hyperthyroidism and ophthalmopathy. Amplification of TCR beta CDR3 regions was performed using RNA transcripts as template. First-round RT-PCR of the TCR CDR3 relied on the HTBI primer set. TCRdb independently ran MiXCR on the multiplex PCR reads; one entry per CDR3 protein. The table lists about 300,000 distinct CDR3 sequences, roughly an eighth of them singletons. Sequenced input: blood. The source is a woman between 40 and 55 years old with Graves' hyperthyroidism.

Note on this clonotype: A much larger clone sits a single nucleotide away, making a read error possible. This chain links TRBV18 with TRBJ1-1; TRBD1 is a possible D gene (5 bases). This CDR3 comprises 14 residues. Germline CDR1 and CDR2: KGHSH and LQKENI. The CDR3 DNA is TGTGCCAGCTCACCACCGGGGGAATCCACTGAAGCTCTCTTT. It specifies CASSPPGESTEALF. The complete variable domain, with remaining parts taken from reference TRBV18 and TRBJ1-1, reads NAGVMQNPRHLVRRRGQEARLRCSPMKGHSHVYWYRQLPEEGLKFMVYLQKENIIDESGMPKERFSAEFPKEGPSILRIQQVVRGDSAAYFCASSPPGESTEALFGQGTRLTVV.

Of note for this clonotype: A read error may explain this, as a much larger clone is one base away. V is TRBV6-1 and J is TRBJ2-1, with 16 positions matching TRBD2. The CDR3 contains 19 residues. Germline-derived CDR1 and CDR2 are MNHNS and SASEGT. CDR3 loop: CASSEPPGLAGGPYNGQFF. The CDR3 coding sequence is TGTGCCAGCAGTGAACCCCCGGGACTAGCGGGAGGGCCCTACAATGGGCAGTTCTTC.

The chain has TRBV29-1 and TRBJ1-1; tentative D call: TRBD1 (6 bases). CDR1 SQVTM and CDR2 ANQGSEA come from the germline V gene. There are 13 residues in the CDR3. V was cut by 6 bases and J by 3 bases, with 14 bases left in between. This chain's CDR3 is CSVLRGGDTEAFF. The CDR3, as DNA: TGCAGCGTGTTGAGGGGGGGGGACACTGAAGCTTTCTTT.

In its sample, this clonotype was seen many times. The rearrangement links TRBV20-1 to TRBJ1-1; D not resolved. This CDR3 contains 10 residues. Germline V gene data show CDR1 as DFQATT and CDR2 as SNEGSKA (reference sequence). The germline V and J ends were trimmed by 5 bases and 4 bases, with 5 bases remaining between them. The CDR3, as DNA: TGCAGTGCTCGAGTCACTGAAGCTTTCTTT. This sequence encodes CSARVTEAFF.

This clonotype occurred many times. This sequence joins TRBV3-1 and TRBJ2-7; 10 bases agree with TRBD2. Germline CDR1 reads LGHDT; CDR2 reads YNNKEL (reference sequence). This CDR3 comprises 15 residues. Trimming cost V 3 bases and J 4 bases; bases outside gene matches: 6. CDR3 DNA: TGTGCCAGCAGCCAGCCTAGCGGGGGTGGGTACGAGCAGTACTTC. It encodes CASSQPSGGGYEQYF.

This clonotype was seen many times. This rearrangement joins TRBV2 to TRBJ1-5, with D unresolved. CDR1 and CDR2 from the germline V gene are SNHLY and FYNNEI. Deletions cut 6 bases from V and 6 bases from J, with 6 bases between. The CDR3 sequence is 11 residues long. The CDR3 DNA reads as TGTGCCAGCAGGGCCGGTCAGCCCCAGCATTTT. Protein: CASRAGQPQHF.

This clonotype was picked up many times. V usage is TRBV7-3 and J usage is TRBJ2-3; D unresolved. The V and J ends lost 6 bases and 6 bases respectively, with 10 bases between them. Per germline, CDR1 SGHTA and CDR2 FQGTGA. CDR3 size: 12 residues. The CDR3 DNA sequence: TGTGCCAGCAGTTTATCCGGGGATACGCAGTATTTT. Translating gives CASSLSGDTQYF. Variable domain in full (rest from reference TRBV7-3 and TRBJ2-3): GAGVSQTPSNKVTEKGKYVELRCDPISGHTALYWYRQSLGQGPEFLIYFQGTGAADDSGLPNDRFFAVRPEGSVSTLKIQRTERGDSAVYLCASSLSGDTQYFGPGTRLTVL.

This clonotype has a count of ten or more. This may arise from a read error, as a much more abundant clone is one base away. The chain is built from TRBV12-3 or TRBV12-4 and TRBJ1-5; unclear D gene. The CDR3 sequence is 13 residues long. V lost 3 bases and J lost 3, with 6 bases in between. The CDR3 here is CASSFGNNQPQHF. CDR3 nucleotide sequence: TGTGCCAGCAGTTTTGGCAACAATCAGCCCCAGCATTTT.